What follows describes a single T cell receptor beta chain. The sample belongs to a study of shared T cell receptors in the human thymus. Here immunoSEQ multiplex PCR was the method, and the copy in TCRdb shows in-frame clones only, minus some. Here the sample spans more than 550,000 clones, roughly 88% being singletons. V lost 2 bases and J lost 5, with 12 bases in between. CDR1 and CDR2 (germline): SGHRS, YFSETQ. This CDR3 contains 14 residues. These data are also associated with another study on human thymus T cells. From that study: Thymic material originated from resections removed in the course of corrective heart surgery. What appeared biased in thymic and blood repertoires was the usage of V and J genes. Related studies found that unrelated individuals share highly overlapping thymic repertoires.

The V gene is TRBV5-1, the J gene TRBJ2-3, with D hard to call. Sequencing used thymocytes. The TCR was taken from a girl under two years old with a congenital heart defect. For the CDR3, the DNA is TGCGCCAGCAGCTTCTCTAGACTCGGAGATACGCAGTATTTT. Translating it yields CASSFSRLGDTQYF.